The rows below give T cell receptor beta chains drawn from one sample of a study of vaccination effects on CD4 cells after COVID-19. Only in-frame clones appear in the TCRdb table, and some are missing; sequencing was by immunoSEQ multiplex PCR. This table has about 66,000 clones, 70% to 85% appearing once. For these TCRs, the target antigens are not known. Specimen: CD4+ T cells from PBMCs cultured without peptide, collected before COVID-19 vaccination. Source of these receptors: a human donor who had a prior SARS-CoV-2 infection. The CDR3 runs from the conserved cysteine through the conserved F or W. A D gene is named only where the DNA matches it firmly. Not every row has a clone size; where given, it reads once, few, many or a size class.

j_call | v_call | d_call | clone_size | cdr3_aa | cdr3_nt
TRBJ2-1 | TRBV4-2 | NA | NA | CASSHPSGVAANNEQFF | TGTGCCAGCAGCCACCCCTCGGGGGTAGCGGCCAACAATGAGCAGTTCTTC
TRBJ2-1 | TRBV7-9 | NA | NA | CASSLLSGNEQFF | TGTGCCAGCAGCTTATTAAGTGGCAATGAGCAGTTCTTC
TRBJ1-2 | TRBV4-2 | NA | NA | CASSQGTGGSHYGYTF | TGTGCCAGCAGCCAAGGGACCGGGGGCTCGCACTATGGCTACACCTTC
TRBJ2-1 | TRBV5-4 | NA | once | CASSLWESYNEQFF | TGTGCCAGCAGTTTGTGGGAGTCCTACAATGAGCAGTTCTTC
TRBJ1-2 | TRBV5-1 | TRBD1 | NA | CASSLAGTGGRGYTF | TGCGCCAGCAGCTTGGCCGGGACAGGGGGCCGCGGCTACACCTTC
TRBJ1-3 | TRBV30 | NA | NA | CAWSHHSGNTIYF | TGTGCCTGGAGTCACCACTCTGGAAACACCATATATTTT
TRBJ2-3 | TRBV15 | TRBD1 | few | CATSNRQGADTQYF | TGTGCCACCAGCAACAGACAGGGGGCCGATACGCAGTATTTT
TRBJ1-2 | TRBV27 | NA | NA | CASSLSGVGGTLGYTF | TGTGCCAGCAGTTTATCGGGGGTTGGTGGGACCCTGGGCTACACCTTC
TRBJ1-5 | TRBV7-2 | NA | NA | CASSLDMSGNQPQHF | TGTGCCAGCAGCTTAGATATGTCCGGCAATCAGCCCCAGCATTTT
TRBJ2-1 | TRBV5-6 | NA | NA | CASSLVGYNEQFF | TGTGCCAGCAGCTTGGTCGGATACAATGAGCAGTTCTTC
TRBJ1-5 | TRBV24-1 | TRBD1 | NA | CATSDQLPGQGSQPQHF | TGTGCCACCAGTGACCAACTCCCGGGACAGGGCAGCCAGCCCCAGCATTTT
TRBJ2-3 | TRBV4-3 | NA | NA | CASSQDWELPDTQYF | TGCGCCAGCAGCCAAGATTGGGAACTTCCAGATACGCAGTATTTT
TRBJ2-7 | TRBV2 | NA | NA | CASSGTYEQYF | TGTGCCAGCAGCGGAACCTACGAGCAGTACTTC
TRBJ2-1 | TRBV6-6 | NA | few | CASIGQGEEQFF | TGTGCCAGCATTGGCCAGGGAGAAGAGCAGTTCTTC
TRBJ2-1 | TRBV7-2 | TRBD1 | NA | CASSFPTGQQFF | TGTGCCAGCAGCTTCCCGACAGGGCAACAGTTCTTC
TRBJ2-7 | TRBV10-3 | TRBD1 | few | CAISQRQGRDEQYF | TGTGCCATCAGCCAACGACAGGGTAGGGACGAGCAGTACTTC
TRBJ1-6 | TRBV30 | NA | NA | CAWSGQMNSPLHF | TGTGCCTGGAGTGGGCAGATGAATTCACCCCTCCACTTT
TRBJ1-6 | TRBV7-6 | TRBD1 | NA | CASSYGQGHSPLHF | TGTGCCAGCAGCTATGGACAGGGCCACTCACCCCTCCACTTT
TRBJ2-3 | TRBV5-1 | NA | NA | CASSLSGAGTDTQYF | TGCGCCAGCAGCTTGTCGGGAGCAGGCACAGATACGCAGTATTTT
TRBJ2-7 | TRBV21-1 | NA | NA | CASSPRDSAYEQYF | TGTGCCAGCAGCCCACGGGACAGCGCCTACGAGCAGTACTTC
TRBJ1-2 | TRBV9 | NA | NA | CASSLMMGAGYTF | TGTGCCAGCAGCCTCATGATGGGGGCTGGCTACACCTTC
TRBJ1-1 | TRBV7-9 | NA | NA | CASSYRDTRVEAFF | TGTGCCAGCAGCTACCGGGACACGAGGGTTGAAGCTTTCTTT
TRBJ2-3 | TRBV30 | TRBD2 | NA | CAWELYGGVADTQYF | TGTGCCTGGGAACTTTACGGGGGGGTGGCAGATACGCAGTATTTT
TRBJ1-1 | TRBV14 | NA | NA | CASSQVRGGTEAFF | TGTGCCAGCAGCCAAGTTAGGGGAGGCACTGAAGCTTTCTTT
TRBJ1-1 | TRBV7-2 | TRBD1 | NA | CASSPGQGAEAFF | TGTGCCAGCAGCCCGGGACAGGGGGCTGAAGCTTTCTTT
TRBJ2-2 | TRBV27 | NA | NA | CASRIALSGELFF | TGTGCCAGCAGGATAGCCTTAAGCGGGGAGCTGTTTTTT
TRBJ2-7 | TRBV2 | NA | few | CASSSQRGSGEQYF | TGTGCCAGCAGTTCCCAACGGGGGTCTGGCGAGCAGTACTTC
TRBJ1-1 | TRBV7-2 | NA | NA | CASSPWGRLDTEAFF | TGTGCCAGCAGCCCCTGGGGGCGCTTGGACACTGAAGCTTTCTTT
TRBJ1-1 | TRBV6-2/TRBV6-3 | TRBD1 | NA | CASSYLLTGGADEAFF | TGTGCCAGCAGTTACCTCCTAACAGGGGGCGCGGATGAAGCTTTCTTT
TRBJ2-7 | TRBV2 | TRBD1 | NA | CASSEERQGKEQYF | TGTGCCAGCAGTGAAGAGCGACAGGGGAAAGAGCAGTACTTC
TRBJ2-7 | TRBV20-1 | NA | NA | CSASKIGGSYEQYF | TGCAGTGCTAGTAAGATTGGCGGCTCCTACGAGCAGTACTTC
TRBJ2-7 | TRBV4-3 | NA | NA | CASSQELEAHEQYF | TGCGCCAGCAGCCAAGAGTTAGAAGCCCACGAGCAGTACTTC